Each of the 24 T cell receptor beta chains below was sequenced from the same sample in a study of B cell selection in AIRE deficiency. Sorting defined conventional CD4 T cells as CD4+CD127+. This table comes from immunoSEQ multiplex PCR, and its TCRdb copy is limited to in-frame clones, with some not included. The data hold roughly 23,000 clones, with 95% to 97% observed a single time. The specimen sequenced was CD4+CD127+ conventional T cells sorted from PBMCs. The receptor set was obtained from a human donor in good health.

The V call is TRBV7-2, the J call TRBJ2-5; tentatively, D is TRBD1 or TRBD2 (6 bases each). Germline CDR1 and CDR2: SGHTA and FQGNSA. There are 14 residues in the CDR3. Deletions cut 6 bases from V and 5 bases from J, with 16 bases between. The DNA of the CDR3 is TGTGCCAGCAGAGAAGGGGGGCCCGGGGAGACCCAGTACTTC. Amino acid sequence: CASREGGPGETQYF. The full variable domain, in which reference TRBV7-2 and TRBJ2-5 provide the parts outside the CDR3, is GAGVSQSPSNKVTEKGKDVELRCDPISGHTALYWYRQSLGQGLEFLIYFQGNSAPDKSGLPSDRFSAERTGGSVSTLTIQRTQQEDSAVYLCASREGGPGETQYFGPGTRLLVL.

This rearrangement joins TRBV2 to TRBJ1-2, with D unresolved. The V end lost 10 bases, the J end lost 7 bases, and 19 bases lay between the germline ends. The germline V gene has CDR1 SNHLY and CDR2 FYNNEI. The CDR3 is 13 residues long. The CDR3 loop reads CATDAGRKGGYTF. DNA of the CDR3: TGTGCCACGGATGCGGGGAGAAAGGGTGGCTACACCTTC.

V usage is TRBV6-5 and J usage is TRBJ1-5, with D possibly matching TRBD1 (6 bases). The germline V and J ends were trimmed by 5 bases and 5 bases, with 10 bases remaining between them. Germline assignment: CDR1 MNHEY and CDR2 SVGAGI. This CDR3 comprises 13 residues. CDR3: CASSQQGYQPQHF. For the CDR3, the DNA is TGTGCCAGCAGTCAACAGGGTTATCAGCCCCAGCATTTT.

The V gene is TRBV7-2, the J gene TRBJ2-6; no definite D call. Germline CDR1 and CDR2: SGHTA and FQGNSA. Trimming took off 3 bases at V and 0 bases at J, with 9 bases between the two ends. CDR3 size: 16 residues. CDR3 residues: CASSLSGPSGANVLTF. The CDR3 nucleotides read TGTGCCAGCAGCTTGTCCGGGCCCTCTGGGGCCAACGTCCTGACTTTC.

The V gene is TRBV5-1, the J gene TRBJ2-5; 10 nucleotides align to TRBD2. V shed 0 bases and J 7 bases; nucleotides not matched to a gene: 12. The CDR3 is made up of 17 amino acids. From germline, CDR1 is SGHRS and CDR2 YFSETQ. CDR3 sequence: CASSLGVTSGERGTQYF. The CDR3 bases are TGCGCCAGCAGCTTGGGGGTCACTAGCGGGGAAAGAGGGACCCAGTACTTC.

This sequence joins TRBV11-2 and TRBJ1-2; possible D gene TRBD1, 6 bases. V was pared by 3 bases and J by 0 bases, with 11 bases between. Germline V CDR1 and CDR2: SGHAT, FQNNGV. The CDR3 length is 15 residues. This chain's CDR3 is CASSLTGLANYGYTF. The CDR3 DNA is TGTGCCAGCAGCTTGACAGGTTTGGCTAACTATGGCTACACCTTC.

V and J are TRBV6-6 and TRBJ1-4; perhaps TRBD1 as D (5 bases). V was shortened by 6 bases and J by 7 bases, with 18 bases between the two germline ends. Germline assignment: CDR1 MNHNY and CDR2 SVGAGI (reference sequence). The CDR3 is made up of 15 amino acids. For the CDR3, the DNA is TGTGCCAGCAGATCACGGGAGGAGGGGCCTGAAAAACTGTTTTTT. As protein: CASRSREEGPEKLFF.

V and J are TRBV5-1 and TRBJ1-6, with 10 nucleotides matching TRBD1. Germline assignment: CDR1 SGHRS and CDR2 YFSETQ. There are 18 residues in the CDR3. V dropped 2 bases and J dropped 2; count of bases not matched to a gene: 7. The DNA of the CDR3 is TGCGCCAGCAGCTTATCTCCGACAGGGGGCACCTATAATTCACCCCTCCACTTT. It codes for CASSLSPTGGTYNSPLHF. Supplemented by reference TRBV5-1 and TRBJ1-6, the full variable domain reads KAGVTQTPRYLIKTRGQQVTLSCSPISGHRSVSWYQQTPGQGLQFLFEYFSETQRNKGNFPGRFSGRQFSNSRSEMNVSTLELGDSALYLCASSLSPTGGTYNSPLHFGNGTRLTVT.

This clone was seen only a few times. CDR3 sequence: CASTRQGGAGEQFF. The CDR3 DNA reads as TGTGCCAGTACCAGACAGGGAGGGGCTGGGGAGCAGTTCTTC. The rearrangement joins TRBV19 to TRBJ2-1; D is perhaps TRBD1 or TRBD2 (7 bases each). Trimming took 7 bases from V and 10 from J, leaving 20 bases between them. The CDR3 covers 14 residues. The germline V gene encodes CDR1 LNHDA and CDR2 SQIVND (reference sequence).

The V gene is TRBV27, the J gene TRBJ1-2, with D unresolved. The CDR3 totals 16 residues. The germline CDR1 and CDR2 sequences are MNHEY and SMNVEV (reference sequence). V lost 6 bases and J lost 0, with 17 bases in between. This CDR3 reads CASRHTGSPSNYGYTF. In DNA form, the CDR3 reads TGTGCCAGCAGGCACACCGGGAGCCCCTCTAACTATGGCTACACCTTC.

The J gene is TRBJ1-2, the V gene TRBV19; the D is unclear. CDR1 and CDR2 (germline): LNHDA, SQIVND (reference sequence). The CDR3 totals 14 residues. Trimming stripped 5 bases from V and 0 bases from J, with 10 bases between. CDR3 sequence: CASSLPASNYGYTF. The CDR3 coding sequence is TGTGCCAGTAGTCTTCCCGCTTCTAACTATGGCTACACCTTC.

The rearrangement links TRBV2 to TRBJ1-1; the match to TRBD1 covers 8 bases. V gave up 8 bases and J gave up 7 bases; unmatched junction bases: 9. The CDR3 is 13 residues long. The germline gives CDR1 SNHLY, CDR2 FYNNEI. The CDR3 DNA sequence: TGTGCCAGCGTTATAGGACAGGGAGTTGAAGCTTTCTTT. Its translation is CASVIGQGVEAFF. Filled out from reference TRBV2 and TRBJ1-1, the complete variable domain reads EPEVTQTPSHQVTQMGQEVILRCVPISNHLYFYWYRQILGQKVEFLVSFYNNEISEKSEIFDDQFSVERPDGSNFTLKIRSTKLEDSAMYFCASVIGQGVEAFFGQGTRLTVV.

The chain carries TRBV14 and TRBJ2-1; 9 bases agree with TRBD2. V was clipped by 9 bases and J by 7 bases; unmatched bases: 7. The CDR3 consists of 13 residues. The germline CDR1 and CDR2 sequences are SGHDN and FVKESK. The chain's CDR3 is CASSGGLRNEQFF. The CDR3 DNA reads TGTGCCAGTAGCGGGGGCCTTCGAAATGAGCAGTTCTTC.

J is TRBJ1-3 and V is TRBV25-1; D call uncertain. The CDR3 extends over 14 amino acids. Trimming removed 7 bases at V and 4 bases at J, with 14 bases between. CDR1 and CDR2 from the germline V gene are MGHDK and SYGVNS. The CDR3 DNA follows: TGTGCCAGCACCACCGCGGGGTCGGGAAACACCATATATTTT. Translating it yields CASTTAGSGNTIYF.

The rearrangement uses TRBV30 and TRBJ2-7; D not certain. CDR3 length: 12 residues. V lost 3 bases and J lost 6, with 12 bases in between. Germline CDR1 GTSNPN, CDR2 SVGIG (reference sequence). The DNA of the CDR3 is TGTGCCTGGAGGGGAAAACATCTCGAGCAGTACTTC. As protein: CAWRGKHLEQYF.

The chain has TRBV5-1 and TRBJ1-5, with TRBD1 as a possible D gene (5 bases). With 3 bases removed from V and 5 bases from J, the gap between germline ends came to 9 bases. The CDR3 is made up of 13 amino acids. From germline, CDR1 is SGHRS and CDR2 YFSETQ. CDR3 bases: TGCGCCAGCAGCTACGGGGCGGATCAGCCCCAGCATTTT. Translating gives CASSYGADQPQHF.

The chain joins TRBV2 to TRBJ1-1, with D perhaps TRBD1 (6 bases). The length of the CDR3 is 12 residues. Trimming stripped 3 bases from V and 10 bases from J, with 12 bases between. Germline CDR1 reads SNHLY; CDR2 reads FYNNEI. CDR3 residues: CASSDWGAGAFF. The CDR3 DNA reads TGTGCCAGCAGTGATTGGGGGGCTGGAGCTTTCTTT.

The chain has TRBV7-2 and TRBJ1-1, with 10 bases matching TRBD1. This CDR3 has 15 amino acids. Trimming cost V 5 bases and J 3 bases; bases outside gene matches: 6. The germline CDR1 and CDR2 sequences are SGHTA and FQGNSA. The DNA for the CDR3 is TGTGCCAGCAGCACGAGCGGGACAGGGGACACTGAAGCTTTCTTT. Its protein is CASSTSGTGDTEAFF.

The V call is TRBV5-1, the J call TRBJ1-2, with no clear D. CDR1 is SGHRS and CDR2 is YFSETQ in the germline V gene. Trimming took off 0 bases at V and 1 base at J, with 10 bases between the two ends. The CDR3 has 15 residues. For the CDR3, the DNA is TGCGCCAGCAGCTTGGGAAGGACCCTTAACTATGGCTACACCTTC. It translates to CASSLGRTLNYGYTF. Filled out from reference TRBV5-1 and TRBJ1-2, the complete variable domain reads KAGVTQTPRYLIKTRGQQVTLSCSPISGHRSVSWYQQTPGQGLQFLFEYFSETQRNKGNFPGRFSGRQFSNSRSEMNVSTLELGDSALYLCASSLGRTLNYGYTFGSGTRLTVV.

V and J are TRBV6-6 and TRBJ1-5; tentatively, D is TRBD1 (6 bases). This CDR3 region has 12 residues. Germline V gene sequence: CDR1 MNHNY, CDR2 SVGAGI (reference sequence). V was clipped by 10 bases and J by 3 bases, with 10 bases between them. The CDR3 DNA follows: TGTGCCACAGGACAGAACAATCAGCCCCAGCATTTT. Protein sequence: CATGQNNQPQHF.

V usage is TRBV6-5 and J usage is TRBJ1-1; TRBD1 matches 10 bases. The junction had 7 bases not matched to a gene; V was cut back by 5 bases and J by 4 bases. Per the germline V gene, CDR1 is MNHEY and CDR2 is SVGAGI. There are 15 residues in the CDR3. The CDR3 spells CASSNRQGASTEAFF. In DNA, the CDR3 is TGTGCCAGCAGTAATCGACAGGGGGCTAGCACTGAAGCTTTCTTT.

The V call is TRBV28, the J call TRBJ1-2, with D uncertain. Germline CDR1 MDHEN, CDR2 SYDVKM. The CDR3 covers 13 residues. The V and J ends lost 8 bases and 8 bases respectively, with 18 bases between them. For the CDR3, the DNA is TGTGCCAGCTTATTAGGAGGAGGTATCGGCTACACCTTC. Protein product: CASLLGGGIGYTF.

The J gene is TRBJ2-7, the V gene TRBV7-2; D gene uncertain. Per germline, CDR1 SGHTA and CDR2 FQGNSA. Between the trimmed V and J ends, which lost 5 bases and 0 bases, there was a span of 11 bases. This CDR3 is 14 amino acids long. The CDR3 here is CASSEAVGSYEQYF. The CDR3 DNA sequence: TGTGCCAGCAGCGAGGCAGTCGGCTCCTACGAGCAGTACTTC.

This rearrangement joins TRBV5-6 to TRBJ2-7, with TRBD1 matching 7 bases. V trimming: 2 bases; J trimming: 2 bases; junction bases outside the gene matches: 13. Germline V gene sequence: CDR1 SGHDT, CDR2 YYEEEE. The CDR3 has 17 residues. CDR3 loop: CASSFYPSMDRTYEQYF. In nucleotides, the CDR3 is TGTGCCAGCAGCTTCTACCCCTCAATGGACAGGACCTACGAGCAGTACTTC.